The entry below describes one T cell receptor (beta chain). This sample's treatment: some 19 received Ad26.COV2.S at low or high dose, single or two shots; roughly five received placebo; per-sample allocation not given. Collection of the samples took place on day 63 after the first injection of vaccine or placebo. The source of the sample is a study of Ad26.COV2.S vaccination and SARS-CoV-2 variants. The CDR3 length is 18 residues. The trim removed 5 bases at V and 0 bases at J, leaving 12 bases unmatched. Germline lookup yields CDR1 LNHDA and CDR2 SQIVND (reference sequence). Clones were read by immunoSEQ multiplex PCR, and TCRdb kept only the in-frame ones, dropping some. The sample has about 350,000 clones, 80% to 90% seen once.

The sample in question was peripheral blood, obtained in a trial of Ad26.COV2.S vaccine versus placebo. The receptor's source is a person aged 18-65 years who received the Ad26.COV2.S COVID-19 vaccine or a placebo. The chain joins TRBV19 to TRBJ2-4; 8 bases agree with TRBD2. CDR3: CASSPPVAGPGAKNIQYF. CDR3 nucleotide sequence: TGTGCCAGTAGTCCCCCCGTAGCGGGGCCTGGAGCCAAAAACATTCAGTACTTC.